The rows below give T cell receptor beta chains drawn from one sample of a study of blood T cell repertoires in COVID-19. Profiling relied on immunoSEQ multiplex PCR, and the TCRdb table lists in-frame clones only, not all of them. This sample has approximately 220,000 clones, with 83% found just once. The sample was peripheral blood. These receptors were collected from a middle-aged woman with active or convalescent COVID-19. CDR3s include the opening cysteine and the closing phenylalanine or tryptophan. A D gene is named only where the DNA matches it firmly. A row's size may be missing; if present it is once, few, many or a size class.

cdr3_nt: TGTGCCAGCAGCCAAGACACAGGGGCGCCCTACAATGAGCAGTTCTTC
cdr3_aa: CASSQDTGAPYNEQFF
v_call: TRBV14
d_call: TRBD1
j_call: TRBJ2-1
clone_size: few

cdr3_nt: TGTGCCAGCAGCCGTGACAGTTATGGCTACACCTTC
cdr3_aa: CASSRDSYGYTF
v_call: TRBV3-1/TRBV3-2
d_call: NA
j_call: TRBJ1-2
clone_size: NA

cdr3_nt: TGTGCCAGCAGTTTATTTGGTTCGGGGGGGTATGGCTACACCTTC
cdr3_aa: CASSLFGSGGYGYTF
v_call: TRBV27
d_call: NA
j_call: TRBJ1-2
clone_size: NA

cdr3_nt: TGCGCCAGCAGCTTGGCCGTAGACACCCCAACCTACGAGCAGTACTTC
cdr3_aa: CASSLAVDTPTYEQYF
v_call: TRBV5-1
d_call: NA
j_call: TRBJ2-7
clone_size: NA

cdr3_nt: TGTGCCTTAGAACTCGGGGAGCTTATGGGTTCACCCCTCCACTTT
cdr3_aa: CALELGELMGSPLHF
v_call: TRBV30
d_call: NA
j_call: TRBJ1-6
clone_size: NA

cdr3_nt: TGTGCCAGCAGTAGGAGGGGACAGAGCAATCAGCCCCAGCATTTT
cdr3_aa: CASSRRGQSNQPQHF
v_call: TRBV5-8
d_call: TRBD1
j_call: TRBJ1-5
clone_size: NA

cdr3_nt: TGTGCCAGCAGGGGGCCGGGTAGCAATAGCAATCAGCCCCAGCATTTT
cdr3_aa: CASRGPGSNSNQPQHF
v_call: TRBV2
d_call: NA
j_call: TRBJ1-5
clone_size: once

cdr3_nt: TGTGCCAGCAGCTTGGGGGCAGGGGTCCCCTACGAGCAGTACTTC
cdr3_aa: CASSLGAGVPYEQYF
v_call: TRBV7-2
d_call: NA
j_call: TRBJ2-7
clone_size: NA

cdr3_nt: TGTGCCAGCAGCTTAACCTCCGGACAGGGGGGCTGGGAGACCCAGTACTTC
cdr3_aa: CASSLTSGQGGWETQYF
v_call: TRBV7-3
d_call: TRBD1
j_call: TRBJ2-5
clone_size: NA

cdr3_nt: TGTGCCAGCAGCCGCCGACTAGTTCCCACAGATACGCAGTATTTT
cdr3_aa: CASSRRLVPTDTQYF
v_call: TRBV21-1
d_call: NA
j_call: TRBJ2-3
clone_size: NA

cdr3_nt: TGTGCCAGCAGAATCCACTCTGGAAACACCATATATTTT
cdr3_aa: CASRIHSGNTIYF
v_call: TRBV6-5
d_call: NA
j_call: TRBJ1-3
clone_size: NA

cdr3_nt: TGTGCCAGCAGCCAAGATCCCCAGGGTTGGCGGGGCTACACCTTC
cdr3_aa: CASSQDPQGWRGYTF
v_call: TRBV3-1/TRBV3-2
d_call: NA
j_call: TRBJ1-2
clone_size: NA

cdr3_nt: TGTGCCAGCAGTTTCGGGGAGACACCCCTCCACTTT
cdr3_aa: CASSFGETPLHF
v_call: TRBV12-3/TRBV12-4
d_call: NA
j_call: TRBJ1-6
clone_size: NA

cdr3_nt: TGTGCCAGCAGCCAACGGCGGGCCCTCTCCTACGAGCAGTACTTC
cdr3_aa: CASSQRRALSYEQYF
v_call: TRBV7-9
d_call: NA
j_call: TRBJ2-7
clone_size: few

cdr3_nt: TGTGCCAGCAGTGACCCAGGGGGTACTGAAGCTTTCTTT
cdr3_aa: CASSDPGGTEAFF
v_call: TRBV25-1
d_call: TRBD1
j_call: TRBJ1-1
clone_size: NA

cdr3_nt: TGTGCCAGCAGTCCCCAGCCAGGAGGTGGACAGCCCCAGCATTTT
cdr3_aa: CASSPQPGGGQPQHF
v_call: TRBV2
d_call: NA
j_call: TRBJ1-5
clone_size: few

cdr3_nt: TGTGCCAGCAAGACGGACAGTACCTCCTCTGGAAACACCATATATTTT
cdr3_aa: CASKTDSTSSGNTIYF
v_call: TRBV2
d_call: NA
j_call: TRBJ1-3
clone_size: NA

cdr3_nt: TGTGCCAGCAGTTTATCGATCCTAGCGTCCTACAATGAGCAGTTCTTC
cdr3_aa: CASSLSILASYNEQFF
v_call: TRBV27
d_call: NA
j_call: TRBJ2-1
clone_size: NA

cdr3_nt: TGTGCCAGTAGTAACCGGGACAGGGCGGCCGAGCAGTACTTC
cdr3_aa: CASSNRDRAAEQYF
v_call: TRBV19
d_call: TRBD1
j_call: TRBJ2-7
clone_size: few

cdr3_nt: TGTGCCACCGGGAGTGAGGGCAATCAGCCCCAGCATTTT
cdr3_aa: CATGSEGNQPQHF
v_call: TRBV15
d_call: NA
j_call: TRBJ1-5
clone_size: medium-sized

cdr3_nt: TGCGCCAGCAGCCTGGACAGGGATCAGCCCCAGCATTTT
cdr3_aa: CASSLDRDQPQHF
v_call: TRBV5-1
d_call: TRBD1
j_call: TRBJ1-5
clone_size: NA

cdr3_nt: TGTGCCAGCTCAGGGGTCTCCTACGAGCAGTACTTC
cdr3_aa: CASSGVSYEQYF
v_call: TRBV28
d_call: NA
j_call: TRBJ2-7
clone_size: NA

cdr3_nt: TGTGCCAGCTCAGAGACAGGAAACTATGGCTACACCTTC
cdr3_aa: CASSETGNYGYTF
v_call: TRBV18
d_call: NA
j_call: TRBJ1-2
clone_size: once

cdr3_nt: TGTGCCAGCAGGCGGGGGACGAACACTGAAGCTTTCTTT
cdr3_aa: CASRRGTNTEAFF
v_call: TRBV27
d_call: NA
j_call: TRBJ1-1
clone_size: NA

cdr3_nt: TGCGCCAGCATCGGCTCAGCGGGGGGCACCTACAATGAGCAGTTCTTC
cdr3_aa: CASIGSAGGTYNEQFF
v_call: TRBV5-1
d_call: TRBD2
j_call: TRBJ2-1
clone_size: NA

cdr3_nt: TGTGCCAGCAGTCCGCCTGCGGGGAGGGTCAGCACAGATACGCAGTATTTT
cdr3_aa: CASSPPAGRVSTDTQYF
v_call: TRBV6-6
d_call: TRBD2
j_call: TRBJ2-3
clone_size: NA

cdr3_nt: TGCACCAGCAGCCATGCCCCTAGCGGGTCCTCTGGGGCCAACGTCCTGACTTTC
cdr3_aa: CTSSHAPSGSSGANVLTF
v_call: TRBV1
d_call: NA
j_call: TRBJ2-6
clone_size: once

cdr3_nt: TGTGCCAGCAGTGAGGGGAAGGGGGCAGGGAATCAGCCCCAGCATTTT
cdr3_aa: CASSEGKGAGNQPQHF
v_call: TRBV2
d_call: TRBD1
j_call: TRBJ1-5
clone_size: few

cdr3_nt: TGTGCCAGCAGCTCGGGGCTAGCGGGGGGCCTGTATGGGGAGCTGTTTTTT
cdr3_aa: CASSSGLAGGLYGELFF
v_call: TRBV11-3
d_call: TRBD2
j_call: TRBJ2-2
clone_size: NA

cdr3_nt: TGTGCCAGCAGCCAAGATCTTCGATTGGCAGCGGGAGGGCCGGGTGAGCAGTACTTC
cdr3_aa: CASSQDLRLAAGGPGEQYF
v_call: TRBV4-2
d_call: TRBD2
j_call: TRBJ2-7
clone_size: NA

cdr3_nt: TGCAGCGTTGAAAAGTCCGGCAGGGTCACAGATACGCAGTATTTT
cdr3_aa: CSVEKSGRVTDTQYF
v_call: TRBV29-1
d_call: NA
j_call: TRBJ2-3
clone_size: NA

cdr3_nt: TGTGCCAGCAGTGCAGGGGCACAGGGATCCGGGCCCTCTGGGGCCAACGTCCTGACTTTC
cdr3_aa: CASSAGAQGSGPSGANVLTF
v_call: TRBV2
d_call: NA
j_call: TRBJ2-6
clone_size: once

cdr3_nt: TGCGCCAGCACCCGAGGTGCGGGGCCCGAGGATACGCAGTATTTT
cdr3_aa: CASTRGAGPEDTQYF
v_call: TRBV5-1
d_call: NA
j_call: TRBJ2-3
clone_size: NA

cdr3_nt: TGCGCCAGCAGGCGACAGGACAACTATGGCTACACCTTC
cdr3_aa: CASRRQDNYGYTF
v_call: TRBV5-1
d_call: NA
j_call: TRBJ1-2
clone_size: NA

cdr3_nt: TGTGCCAGCAGTGGAACGTCGGGTGACTCTGGGGCCAACGTCCTGACTTTC
cdr3_aa: CASSGTSGDSGANVLTF
v_call: TRBV2
d_call: NA
j_call: TRBJ2-6
clone_size: NA

cdr3_nt: TGTGCCAGCAGCTTAGAGACAACCGGACACTCACCCCTCCACTTT
cdr3_aa: CASSLETTGHSPLHF
v_call: TRBV7-2
d_call: NA
j_call: TRBJ1-6
clone_size: NA

cdr3_nt: TGCGCCAGCAGCCAAGTAGCTGAAGCTTTCTTT
cdr3_aa: CASSQVAEAFF
v_call: TRBV4-1
d_call: NA
j_call: TRBJ1-1
clone_size: NA

cdr3_nt: TGTGCCAGCAGCTTAGAAACGGTCTCTGGAAACACCATATATTTT
cdr3_aa: CASSLETVSGNTIYF
v_call: TRBV11-3
d_call: NA
j_call: TRBJ1-3
clone_size: once

cdr3_nt: TGTGCCACCGTGGCTCGGGGGAAAGACGGCTACACCTTC
cdr3_aa: CATVARGKDGYTF
v_call: TRBV3-1/TRBV3-2
d_call: NA
j_call: TRBJ1-2
clone_size: NA

cdr3_nt: TGCGCCAGCAGCTTGGCAGTATCCGGGGAGCTGTTTTTT
cdr3_aa: CASSLAVSGELFF
v_call: TRBV5-1
d_call: NA
j_call: TRBJ2-2
clone_size: once

cdr3_nt: TGTGCCAGTAGTGCCGACAGGGGGCCTGGAAACACCATATATTTT
cdr3_aa: CASSADRGPGNTIYF
v_call: TRBV19
d_call: TRBD1
j_call: TRBJ1-3
clone_size: NA

cdr3_nt: TGCAGCGTTGTGGGCGGGCTTAGCAGGTTCTATTCCTACGAGCAGTACTTC
cdr3_aa: CSVVGGLSRFYSYEQYF
v_call: TRBV29-1
d_call: NA
j_call: TRBJ2-7
clone_size: few

cdr3_nt: TGTGCCAGCAGCCAAGGACAGAACTATGGCTACACCTTC
cdr3_aa: CASSQGQNYGYTF
v_call: TRBV14
d_call: NA
j_call: TRBJ1-2
clone_size: NA

cdr3_nt: TGTGCCATCAGTGATCTGGCAATAAGGGGCACCGGGGAGCTGTTTTTT
cdr3_aa: CAISDLAIRGTGELFF
v_call: TRBV10-3
d_call: NA
j_call: TRBJ2-2
clone_size: NA